A single sample is the source of the 25 T cell receptor beta chains below, sequenced in a study of early T cells in non-severe SARS-CoV-2 infection. TCRdb analysed the 5' RACE reads with MiXCR anew, one entry per CDR3 protein. The sample carries tens of thousands of distinct CDR3 sequences, less than 15% recorded once. Sample: whole blood. These receptors originate from an adult who was a healthcare worker with PCR-confirmed SARS-CoV-2 infection or an uninfected control (not recorded which).

This clonotype was observed a few times. The genes are TRBV14 and TRBJ2-6; 8 bases agree with TRBD1. This CDR3 spans 15 amino acids. The V gene's germline CDR1 is SGHDN and CDR2 FVKESK. The junction had 15 bases not matched to a gene; V was cut back by 4 bases and J by 16 bases. The CDR3 nucleotides are TGTGCCAGCAGCCTAGGCGGATTGGGACAGGATTATCTGACTTTC. It is translated as CASSLGGLGQDYLTF.

This clonotype was seen at least ten times. J is TRBJ1-1 and V is TRBV14; D is unresolved. Germline V gene data show CDR1 as SGHDN and CDR2 as FVKESK. The CDR3 totals 13 residues. Trimming shortened V by 2 bases and J by 3 bases, and 7 bases separated the two germline ends. CDR3 sequence: CASSQQGYTEAFF. The CDR3 DNA is TGTGCCAGCAGCCAACAAGGTTACACTGAAGCTTTCTTT.

This chain links TRBV29-1 with TRBJ2-3, with no clear D. The V end was cut by 3 bases, the J end by 4 bases, with 14 bases between. Germline V lookup: CDR1 SQVTM, CDR2 ANQGSEA. The CDR3 is made up of 14 amino acids. The CDR3 is CSVDLVDLADTQYF. CDR3 bases: TGCAGCGTTGATCTGGTCGATCTGGCAGATACGCAGTATTTT.

This clonotype was detected many times. This chain connects TRBV11-2 to TRBJ2-5; TRBD2 is a possible D gene (6 bases). Germline CDR1 reads SGHAT; CDR2 reads FQNNGV. V dropped 5 bases and J dropped 6 bases, with 16 bases sitting between them. The CDR3 contains 14 residues. Here the CDR3 reads CASSPEMSGQTQYF. CDR3 in DNA: TGTGCCAGCAGCCCGGAAATGAGCGGGCAGACCCAGTACTTC. Combining the CDR3 with reference TRBV11-2 and TRBJ2-5 gives the whole variable domain EAGVAQSPRYKIIEKRQSVAFWCNPISGHATLYWYQQILGQGPKLLIQFQNNGVVDDSQLPKDRFSAERLKGVDSTLKIQPAKLEDSAVYLCASSPEMSGQTQYFGPGTRLLVL.

This clonotype turned up a few times. The rearrangement joins TRBV9 to TRBJ2-1; 8 bases line up with TRBD2. Looked up from germline, CDR1 is SGDLS and CDR2 is YYNGEE. There are 17 residues in the CDR3. Losses at the gene ends were 0 bases for V and 9 bases for J; bases not matched to a gene: 14. The CDR3 DNA follows: TGTGCCAGCAGCGTAGACATTGGAGCGGGGGTGGAGGGTGAGCAGTTCTTC. It specifies CASSVDIGAGVEGEQFF.

This clonotype was observed many times. CDR3 protein: CASSRGARKLTDTQYF. The DNA for the CDR3 is TGTGCCAGCAGCCGGGGAGCACGGAAACTCACAGATACGCAGTATTTT. The chain employs TRBV5-6 and TRBJ2-3; D is possibly TRBD2 (5 bases). V lost 4 bases to trimming and J lost 2 bases, with 17 bases between them. Per the germline V gene, CDR1 is SGHDT and CDR2 is YYEEEE. The CDR3 spans 16 residues.

This clonotype was recorded a few times. The chain joins TRBV29-1 to TRBJ2-1, with D uncertain. This CDR3 has 13 residues. The germline V gene encodes CDR1 SQVTM and CDR2 ANQGSEA. V was trimmed by 5 bases and J by 8 bases, leaving 16 bases between them. Here the CDR3 reads CSVYPRTGDEQFF. CDR3 in DNA: TGCAGCGTTTATCCCCGGACGGGCGATGAGCAGTTCTTC.

This clonotype turned up a few times. The V call is TRBV11-2, the J call TRBJ2-1; no definite D call. Germline CDR1 is SGHAT and CDR2 is FQNNGV. The CDR3 is made up of 14 amino acids. Deletions cut 2 bases from V and 1 base from J, with 6 bases between. As DNA, the CDR3 is TGTGCCAGCAGCTTAACCGGTTCCTACAATGAGCAGTTCTTC. As protein: CASSLTGSYNEQFF.

The genes are TRBV19 and TRBJ2-1; D not resolved. With 7 bases removed from V and 11 bases from J, the gap between germline ends came to 21 bases. CDR3 length equals 14 residues. CDR1 is LNHDA and CDR2 is SQIVND in the germline V gene (reference sequence). The chain's CDR3 is CASTPRARPSKQFF. The CDR3 bases are TGTGCCAGTACTCCTCGGGCCAGGCCCAGTAAGCAGTTCTTC.

This chain connects TRBV5-1 to TRBJ1-4; 7 bases map to TRBD1. The CDR3 extends over 12 amino acids. V dropped 3 bases and J dropped 10; count of bases not matched to a gene: 3. CDR1 is SGHRS and CDR2 is YFSETQ in the germline V gene. The CDR3 reads CASSYSGGKLFF. Written as DNA, the CDR3 is TGCGCCAGCAGCTATTCAGGGGGAAAACTGTTTTTT. The full variable domain, completed using reference TRBV5-1 and TRBJ1-4, is KAGVTQTPRYLIKTRGQQVTLSCSPISGHRSVSWYQQTPGQGLQFLFEYFSETQRNKGNFPGRFSGRQFSNSRSEMNVSTLELGDSALYLCASSYSGGKLFFGSGTQLSVL.

The chain couples TRBV29-1 to TRBJ2-7, with D tentatively TRBD1 (5 bases). The germline V and J ends were trimmed by 4 bases and 3 bases, with 7 bases remaining between them. This CDR3 region has 11 residues. From germline, CDR1 is SQVTM and CDR2 ANQGSEA. This CDR3 is CSVGRGYEQYF. Here the CDR3 DNA reads TGCAGCGTTGGAAGGGGCTACGAGCAGTACTTC.

This clonotype was seen more than once but under ten times. The V call is TRBV5-1, the J call TRBJ2-7; D is ambiguous. The CDR3 contains 11 residues. V lost 5 bases to trimming and J lost 3 bases, with 6 bases between them. Per germline, CDR1 SGHRS and CDR2 YFSETQ. CDR3 protein: CASRENYEQYF. CDR3 bases: TGCGCCAGCAGGGAAAACTACGAGCAGTACTTC.

A note on this clonotype: A clone one base away is much larger, so this may be a read error. The chain recombines TRBV18 with TRBJ2-5; 9 bases fit TRBD1. Trimming cost V 5 bases and J 4 bases; bases outside gene matches: 8. Germline CDR1 and CDR2: KGHSH and LQKENI. CDR3 length: 15 amino acids. Here the CDR3 reads CASSSGQGKLETQYF. In DNA, the CDR3 is TGTGCCAGCTCATCGGGACAGGGAAAACTAGAGACCCAGTACTTC.

Ten or more counts support this clonotype. J is TRBJ2-2 and V is TRBV11-2, with 7 bases lining up with TRBD1. The CDR3 covers 16 residues. J was trimmed by 3 bases and V by 4 bases; bases with no gene match: 8. The germline gives CDR1 SGHAT, CDR2 FQNNGV. CDR3 amino acids: CASSSLRDSHTGELFF. Written as DNA, the CDR3 is TGTGCCAGCAGCTCTCTGAGGGACAGCCACACCGGGGAGCTGTTTTTT.

This clonotype showed up many times. V and J are TRBV12-3 or TRBV12-4 and TRBJ2-2; D gene unclear. This CDR3 is built from 12 residues. The V end was cut by 3 bases, the J end by 7 bases, with 6 bases between. Here the CDR3 DNA reads TGTGCCAGCAGTTTTAATAACGGGGAGCTGTTTTTT. Translated: CASSFNNGELFF.

This clonotype was recorded at least ten times. The J gene is TRBJ2-2, the V gene TRBV6-5; 12 bases align to TRBD2. The CDR3 has 17 amino acids. Germline V lookup: CDR1 MNHEY, CDR2 SVGAGI. Trimming took 1 base from V and 8 from J; bases not matched to a gene: 8. The CDR3 bases are TGTGCCAGCAGTTACTATCGGACTAGCGGGACGCATGGGGAGCTGTTTTTT. Translated: CASSYYRTSGTHGELFF.

The J gene is TRBJ2-1, the V gene TRBV29-1; a weak D match, TRBD2 (5 bases). CDR3 size: 13 residues. The germline gives CDR1 SQVTM, CDR2 ANQGSEA. The ends were cut back, 7 bases at V and 3 bases at J, with 13 bases in the middle. CDR3 sequence: CSGERSDYNEQFF. DNA of the CDR3: TGCAGCGGCGAGCGGAGTGACTACAATGAGCAGTTCTTC.

The chain recombines TRBV18 with TRBJ1-1; D gene uncertain. In germline, CDR1 is KGHSH, CDR2 LQKENI. Between the trimmed V and J ends, which lost 6 bases and 0 bases, there was a span of 8 bases. The CDR3 totals 13 residues. CDR3 region: CASSGGMNTEAFF. The CDR3 nucleotides are TGTGCCAGCTCCGGAGGGATGAACACTGAAGCTTTCTTT.

The CDR3 sequence is CASLGDTEAFF. In nucleotides, the CDR3 is TGTGCCAGCCTCGGAGACACTGAAGCTTTCTTT. V gene TRBV28 combines with J gene TRBJ1-1; D gene uncertain. Trimming removed 8 bases from V and 3 bases from J, with 7 bases in between. The CDR3 covers 11 residues. Germline CDR1 is MDHEN and CDR2 is SYDVKM.

This clonotype was picked up many times. This chain links TRBV29-1 with TRBJ2-5, with D perhaps TRBD2 (5 bases). Deletions cut 5 bases from V and 5 bases from J, with 9 bases between. This CDR3 spans 11 amino acids. Germline CDR1 SQVTM, CDR2 ANQGSEA. This chain's CDR3 is CSVTRLETQYF. The CDR3 bases are TGCAGCGTTACTAGACTGGAGACCCAGTACTTC.

Worth noting for this clonotype: A much more abundant neighbour one base away suggests this may be a read error. This rearrangement joins TRBV7-6 to TRBJ2-1, with a possible D match to TRBD2 (7 bases). Germline V lookup: CDR1 SGHVS, CDR2 FNYEAQ. The V end lost 7 bases, the J end lost 7 bases, and 20 bases lay between the germline ends. This CDR3 comprises 15 residues. In DNA, the CDR3 is TGTGCCAGCACCCTAAGAGGGGGGGCCAGTAATGAGCAGTTCTTC. Its translation is CASTLRGGASNEQFF.

This clonotype was found many times. V gene TRBV9 combines with J gene TRBJ2-5, with a tentative D call TRBD2 (6 bases). Looked up from germline, CDR1 is SGDLS and CDR2 is YYNGEE. V lost 0 bases to trimming and J lost 9 bases, with 15 bases between them. The CDR3 length is 14 residues. Here the CDR3 DNA reads TGTGCCAGCAGCGTAGGAAGCGGGTTAGGATCCCAGTACTTC. This codes for CASSVGSGLGSQYF.

This clonotype was recorded many times. V gene TRBV7-2 combines with J gene TRBJ2-3; TRBD2 matches 8 bases. V dropped 5 bases and J dropped 7; count of bases not matched to a gene: 11. CDR3 length: 15 amino acids. CDR1 is SGHTA, CDR2 FQGNSA, per germline. CDR3 region: CASSTRGGRENTQYF. As DNA, the CDR3 is TGTGCCAGCAGCACACGGGGGGGCCGAGAGAATACGCAGTATTTT.

In this sample, this clonotype turned up many times. The chain links TRBV9 to TRBJ1-4; D remains ambiguous. Germline CDR1 and CDR2: SGDLS and YYNGEE. This CDR3 region has 14 residues. Trimming removed 0 bases from V and 7 bases from J, with 10 bases in between. The CDR3 protein is CASSVDLAGEKLFF. The CDR3 region has the DNA TGTGCCAGCAGCGTAGACCTGGCTGGTGAAAAACTGTTTTTT. Using reference TRBV9 and TRBJ1-4 for the parts outside the CDR3, the full variable domain is DSGVTQTPKHLITATGQRVTLRCSPRSGDLSVYWYQQSLDQGLQFLIQYYNGEERAKGNILERFSAQQFPDLHSELNLSSLELGDSALYFCASSVDLAGEKLFFGSGTQLSVL.

This chain links TRBV10-3 with TRBJ1-2; 10 bases agree with TRBD1. The V segment lost 0 bases and the J segment 6 bases; nucleotides outside the gene matches: 4. Germline values: CDR1 ENHRY, CDR2 SYGVKD. The CDR3 consists of 15 residues. The CDR3 coding sequence is TGTGCCATCAGTGAGTCTTGGGACAGGGGCCATGGCTACACCTTC. Translation: CAISESWDRGHGYTF.